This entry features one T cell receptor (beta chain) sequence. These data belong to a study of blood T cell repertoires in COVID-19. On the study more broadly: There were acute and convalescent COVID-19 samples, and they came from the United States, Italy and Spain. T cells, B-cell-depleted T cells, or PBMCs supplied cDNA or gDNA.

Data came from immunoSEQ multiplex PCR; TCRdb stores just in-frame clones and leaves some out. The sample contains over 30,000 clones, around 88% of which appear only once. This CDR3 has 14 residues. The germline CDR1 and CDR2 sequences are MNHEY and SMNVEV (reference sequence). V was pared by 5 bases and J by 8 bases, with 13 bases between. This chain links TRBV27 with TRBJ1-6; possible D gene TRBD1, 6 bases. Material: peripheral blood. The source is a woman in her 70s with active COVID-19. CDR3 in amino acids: CASSVTGIDSPLHF. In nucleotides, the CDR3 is TGTGCCAGCAGTGTCACAGGGATTGATTCACCCCTCCACTTT.